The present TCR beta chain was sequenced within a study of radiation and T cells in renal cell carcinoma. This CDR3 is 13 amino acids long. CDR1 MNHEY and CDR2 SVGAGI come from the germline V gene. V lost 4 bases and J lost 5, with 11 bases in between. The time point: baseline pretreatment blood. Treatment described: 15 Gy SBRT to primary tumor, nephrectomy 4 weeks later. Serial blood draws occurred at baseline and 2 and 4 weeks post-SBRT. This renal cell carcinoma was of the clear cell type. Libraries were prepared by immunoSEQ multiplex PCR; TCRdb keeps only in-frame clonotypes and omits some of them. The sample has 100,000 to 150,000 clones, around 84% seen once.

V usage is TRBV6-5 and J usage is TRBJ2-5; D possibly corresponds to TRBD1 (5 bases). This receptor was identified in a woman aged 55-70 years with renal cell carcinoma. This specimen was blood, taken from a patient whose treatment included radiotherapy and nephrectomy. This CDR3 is CASSSRQGETQYF. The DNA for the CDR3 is TGTGCCAGCAGTTCCAGGCAGGGCGAGACCCAGTACTTC.